The T cell receptor beta chain described here comes from a study of T cells in Graves' hyperthyroidism and ophthalmopathy. Template material for amplifying TCR beta CDR3 regions consisted of RNA transcripts. When the TCR CDR3 underwent first-round RT-PCR, the HTBI primer set was used. TCRdb ran MiXCR on the multiplex PCR reads and lists one entry per CDR3 protein. The table has 600,000 or so distinct CDR3 sequences, 16% seen once; the top ten hold around 4%. The CDR3 is 15 amino acids. Trimming pared 7 bases from V and 7 bases from J, leaving 22 bases between. This clonotype occurred a few times. Sequencing used blood. This receptor was obtained from a woman between 25 and 40 years old with Graves' hyperthyroidism. This sequence joins TRBV12-3 or TRBV12-4 and TRBJ1-2; no reliable D call. CDR3 sequence: CASTNEGMGIGGYTF. The CDR3 DNA sequence: TGTGCCAGCACCAATGAGGGTATGGGAATAGGTGGCTACACCTTC.